The TCR beta chain under discussion was sequenced for a study of cytomegalovirus exposure and HLA in healthy donors (dated by TCRdb to about 2017). Concerning the study at large: The 500 to 800 repertoires of the first cohort and the roughly 110 validation repertoires were produced on the same platform, according to a later analysis. The study combined high-throughput TCR immunosequencing, statistical association of individual TCRs with disease status, and machine learning to predict cytomegalovirus infection status. The study was designed to test whether signatures of past pathogen exposure could be identified by cataloging public T cell receptors. Besides the first cohort of some 670 subjects, a separate validation cohort made up of 120 or so different subjects was used. Results and caveats for the whole study, not just this receptor: A few of the identified cytomegalovirus-associated TCR beta chains were confirmed in vitro to be specific for cytomegalovirus antigens. A later analysis found that TCRs clustered in the first cohort also tended to co-occur in the approximately 120 validation repertoires, with roughly 95% of cluster scores above 0. A later analysis lacked HLA typing for the validation cohort, so it scored co-occurrence in that cohort across all 120 or so repertoires. In both the original and validation cohorts, the classifier was reported to diagnose cytomegalovirus status with high specificity and sensitivity. Across donors, most TCR sequences were observed very rarely, whereas some public TCRs were present in many individuals. The authors suggested that the approach could potentially be generalized to other disease states and immunological phenotypes. In the study, some 180 TCR beta chains were listed as associated with cytomegalovirus.

As regards this clone: This receptor's antigen is unknown. No base-level quality is on record; no much larger clone is a single base apart.

Receptor libraries were prepared by the immunoSEQ multiplex PCR assay. On the study's bioinformatics: A statistical classification framework was built for diagnosing cytomegalovirus status from the catalog of TCR beta chain sequences. Sourced from immuneACCESS, this table was stored by TCRdb with only in-frame sequences that have V and J called. A share of the clones is absent; for the studies checked, an unresolved V gene accounts for under half, and the remainder has no known explanation. V, J and clone size are those of that table, while D and trimming were read from the DNA. In this sample the table shows about 250,000 clones, more than 75% of which occur a single time. Around 13% of the sample is in the top ten clones. The donors were included in the validation cohort of some 120 subjects, a group kept apart from the approximately 700-subject first cohort. Reading from cysteine to phenylalanine, the CDR3 counts 17 amino acids. The DNA shown is the 51-base CDR3, in frame from base 1. V is cut by 1 base and J by 4 bases, and the space between the germline ends is 17 bases. The germline V gene gives CDR1 as SGHTA and CDR2 as FQGNSA.

The receptor's source is a young man in good health and CMV-seropositive. The specimen was PBMCs. This chain is built from TRBV7-2 and TRBJ1-5; no D gene is confidently identified. The CDR3 region: CASSLGIRRSSNQPQHF. The DNA reads as follows: TGTGCCAGCAGCTTAGGTATACGGCGGTCGTCTAATCAGCCCCAGCATTTT.